The 12 T cell receptor beta chains below were found in one sample sequenced in a study of response to subunit inactivated influenza vaccine. Via MiXCR, TCRdb re-called the RT-PCR reads, giving one row per CDR3 protein. The sample has around 530,000 distinct CDR3 sequences; 10% to 15% are singletons. This sample comprised PBMCs from blood, obtained on the day of vaccination. The origin of the receptors is a man between 50 and 59 years old who received an inactivated influenza vaccine.

This rearrangement joins TRBV19 to TRBJ1-5; D is undetermined. Germline V gives CDR1 LNHDA, CDR2 SQIVND (reference sequence). The CDR3 runs to 12 residues. Trimming stripped 6 bases from V and 6 bases from J, with 9 bases between. CDR3 DNA: TGTGCCAGTAGACAAGGCGGTCAGCCCCAGCATTTT. Its translation: CASRQGGQPQHF.

This chain links TRBV18 with TRBJ2-1; D not certain. CDR3 size: 14 residues. Per the germline V gene, CDR1 is KGHSH and CDR2 is LQKENI. Trimming took 6 bases from V and 8 from J, leaving 17 bases between them. Here the CDR3 DNA reads TGTGCCAGCTCCCAGTGGACCGGGTTGGATGAGCAGTTCTTC. Translating it yields CASSQWTGLDEQFF.

This clonotype was seen more than once but under ten times. The chain joins TRBV28 to TRBJ1-5, with TRBD1 matching over 9 bases. Germline V CDR1 and CDR2: MDHEN, SYDVKM. The J segment lost 7 bases and the V segment lost 4 bases, leaving 8 bases of the junction unmatched. This CDR3 has 15 amino acids. The CDR3 region has the DNA TGTGCCAGCAGTTCCAGGGACAGGGTAAGACAGCCCCAGCATTTT. Amino acid sequence: CASSSRDRVRQPQHF.

At least ten counts were recorded for this clonotype. This sequence joins TRBV7-8 and TRBJ1-5; 7 bases map to TRBD1. The trim removed 2 bases at V and 1 base at J, leaving 5 bases unmatched. The CDR3 totals 16 residues. Germline CDR1 is SGHVS and CDR2 is FQNEAQ. The CDR3 sequence: CASSLKGAGSNQPQHF. The CDR3 DNA sequence: TGTGCCAGCAGCTTAAAGGGGGCTGGAAGCAATCAGCCCCAGCATTTT. Variable domain in full (rest from reference TRBV7-8 and TRBJ1-5): GAGVSQSPRYKVAKRGQDVALRCDPISGHVSLFWYQQALGQGPEFLTYFQNEAQLDKSGLPSDRFFAERPEGSVSTLKIQRTQQEDSAVYLCASSLKGAGSNQPQHFGDGTRLSIL.

This clonotype was seen ten or more times. The chain couples TRBV5-1 to TRBJ2-7; TRBD2 might be the D (5 bases). Germline-derived CDR1 and CDR2 are SGHRS and YFSETQ. This CDR3 has 13 amino acids. Trimming left V 5 bases short and J 2 bases short, with 11 bases between. The chain's CDR3 is CASRSGLTYEQYF. The CDR3 bases are TGCGCCAGCAGGAGCGGATTAACCTACGAGCAGTACTTC.

The J gene is TRBJ2-7, the V gene TRBV5-5; D is possibly TRBD1 (6 bases). Between the trimmed V and J ends, which lost 4 bases and 5 bases, there was a span of 19 bases. CDR3 size: 15 residues. Looked up from germline, CDR1 is SGHKS and CDR2 is YYEKEE (reference sequence). CDR3 protein: CASSLVGGRGDEQYF. Here the CDR3 DNA reads TGTGCCAGCAGCCTGGTAGGTGGCAGGGGTGACGAGCAGTACTTC.

In this sample, this clonotype turned up a few times. This chain links TRBV12-3 or TRBV12-4 with TRBJ2-7; D not certain. Trimming left V 4 bases short and J 3 bases short, with 7 bases between. The CDR3 spans 12 residues. The CDR3 DNA follows: TGTGCCAGCAGTTCCTCTATCTACGAGCAGTACTTC. Translating it yields CASSSSIYEQYF.

The gene calls are TRBV10-3 and TRBJ1-2; D is unresolved. The CDR3 runs 14 residues. Germline assignment: CDR1 ENHRY and CDR2 SYGVKD. V lost 3 bases and J lost 8, with 16 bases in between. CDR3 amino acids: CAISDPGPQPGYTF. CDR3 DNA: TGTGCCATCAGTGACCCTGGACCCCAACCAGGCTACACCTTC.

The chain joins TRBV24-1 to TRBJ1-1; the match to TRBD1 covers 12 bases. The CDR3 sequence is 18 residues long. The V and J ends lost 6 bases and 0 bases, in that order; junction bases with no gene match: 10. Per germline, CDR1 KGHDR and CDR2 SFDVKD. The CDR3, as DNA: TGTGCCACCAGTAAAACACGGGACAGGGGGCTTTTGAACACTGAAGCTTTCTTT. Translating gives CATSKTRDRGLLNTEAFF.

The CDR3 DNA follows: TGTGCCAGCAGCTTATTAGGGATGAAGAACACCATATATTTT. Residues: CASSLLGMKNTIYF. This chain joins TRBV7-2 and TRBJ1-3; D ambiguous. This CDR3 has 14 residues. Trimming cost V 2 bases and J 7 bases, with 12 bases left between them. The V gene's germline CDR1 is SGHTA and CDR2 FQGNSA.

The chain has TRBV28 and TRBJ2-2; no clear D. Germline V gene sequence: CDR1 MDHEN, CDR2 SYDVKM. Trimming left V 9 bases short and J 2 bases short, with 13 bases between. This CDR3 comprises 14 residues. In nucleotides, the CDR3 is TGTGCCAGTGGCCGTAGGGTAAACACCGGGGAGCTGTTTTTT. Amino acids: CASGRRVNTGELFF.

This clonotype was seen repeatedly, ten times or more. In DNA, the CDR3 is TGCGCCAGCAGCCATGAGGGACCCCAGTTCTTC. Translated: CASSHEGPQFF. V usage is TRBV4-1 and J usage is TRBJ2-1; D is perhaps TRBD1 or TRBD2 (5 bases each). The CDR3 is 11 amino acids. V was trimmed by 3 bases and J by 13 bases, leaving 10 bases between them. Looked up from germline, CDR1 is MGHRA and CDR2 is YSYEKL.